Described below is a single T cell receptor beta chain sequence and its context. Its cognate antigen is unknown. This record comes from a study of human T cells and chemical hapten exposure. Study summary: Variability of per-sample TCR yields stemmed mainly from small differences in pooled library volume.

In the library, unique molecular identifiers were attached to individual cDNA molecules. Each CDR3 protein is one row after TCRdb ran MiXCR on the RACE reads. This sample yields roughly 75,000 distinct CDR3 sequences, of which 8.5% to 9.5% are seen a single time; 1.7% belongs to the top ten. Study findings and constraints: No alteration of TCRs above 1 in 1000 frequency was seen with DPC sensitization.

Time point here: healthy volunteer bleed at 6 weeks. Total RNA came from unfractionated whole blood. There are 15 residues in the CDR3. Germline V gene lookup returns CDR1 DFQATT and CDR2 SNEGSKA (reference sequence). V shed 3 bases and J 1 base; nucleotides not matched to a gene: 5. The chain has TRBV20-1 and TRBJ2-3; 9 bases are a match to TRBD2. Sequencing used whole blood. This clonotype was obtained from a female donor in good health. Some clones in this sample may be carry-over from other donors' samples. The CDR3 sequence is CSARTGGRGTDTQYF. The CDR3 DNA follows: TGCAGTGCTAGGACAGGCGGGAGGGGCACAGATACGCAGTATTTT.